This T cell receptor beta chain was captured in a study of blood T cell repertoires in COVID-19. The wider study: The United States, Italy and Spain were the sources of the acute and convalescent COVID-19 samples. Nucleic acid was either cDNA or gDNA, and it came from T cells, B-cell-depleted T cells, or PBMCs.

In the source study's methods: Estimated nucleated cell counts came from reference gene primer amplification. Repertoires were generated with immunoSEQ multiplex PCR, while TCRdb's copy carries only in-frame clones and drops some. V, J and clone size reflect that table, while D and trimming were determined from the DNA. Among under 80,000 clones listed, approximately 80% were seen once. The sequenced sample was peripheral blood. This TCR was sampled from an elderly woman with active or convalescent COVID-19.

The CDR3 DNA reads TGTGCCACCAGCCGACACCCAACTAATGAAAAACTGTTTTTT. It is translated as CATSRHPTNEKLFF. J is TRBJ1-4 and V is TRBV15; D is unclear. The CDR3 loop spans 14 amino acids. The V end lost 5 bases, the J end lost 0 bases, and 7 bases lay between the germline ends. Germline assignment: CDR1 LNHNV and CDR2 YYDKDF (reference sequence).